Shown below are 14 T cell receptor beta chains from a single sample sequenced in a study of blood T cell repertoires in COVID-19. TCRdb keeps only in-frame clones here, not all; method: immunoSEQ multiplex PCR. Here the sample spans 55,000 to 65,000 clones, approximately 78% being singletons. Material: peripheral blood. These TCRs come from a human donor in a cohort sampled during active COVID-19.

This clone was seen a few times. The chain couples TRBV7-9 to TRBJ1-1; 7 nucleotides agree with TRBD1. Germline V gene lookup returns CDR1 SEHNR and CDR2 FQNEAQ (reference sequence). This CDR3 region has 16 residues. The ends lost 5 bases at V and 5 bases at J; junction bases unmatched: 14. The CDR3 sequence is CASSKGAYDRGTEAFF. Here the CDR3 DNA reads TGTGCCAGCAGCAAGGGGGCTTATGACCGAGGGACTGAAGCTTTCTTT.

V and J are TRBV7-2 and TRBJ2-6; D might be TRBD2 (5 bases). Per germline, CDR1 SGHTA and CDR2 FQGNSA. The V and J ends lost 1 base and 4 bases respectively, with 17 bases between them. The CDR3 length is 18 residues. CDR3 sequence (DNA): TGTGCCAGCAGCTTAGGACGGTATCAGACGGGGGGGGCCAACGTCCTGACTTTC. This encodes CASSLGRYQTGGANVLTF.

This clone was detected a few times. V gene TRBV27 combines with J gene TRBJ1-1; D is uncertain. Germline V lookup: CDR1 MNHEY, CDR2 SMNVEV (reference sequence). The CDR3 covers 13 residues. Between the trimmed V and J ends, which lost 3 bases and 1 base, there was a span of 6 bases. CDR3 coding DNA: TGTGCCAGCAGTTTGTCCTGGAACACTGAAGCTTTCTTT. It specifies CASSLSWNTEAFF.

The rearrangement uses TRBV12-2 and TRBJ1-5; TRBD1, as called in the table, went unchecked against the DNA. TRBV12-2 counts as a pseudogene. This CDR3 spans 20 amino acids. CDR3 nucleotide sequence: TGTGCAAGTCGCTTAGTTATAACGGACAGGGGGCGTTTGAGCAATCAGCCCCAGCATTTT. It is translated as CASRLVITDRGRLSNQPQHF.

This chain links TRBV2 with TRBJ1-2, with TRBD1 matching over 8 bases. The CDR3 length is 13 residues. V shed 6 bases and J 8 bases; nucleotides not matched to a gene: 8. CDR1 is SNHLY, CDR2 FYNNEI, per germline. CDR3 sequence: CASSGDRWPGYTF. CDR3 DNA sequence: TGTGCCAGCAGCGGGGACAGGTGGCCCGGCTACACCTTC.

The chain joins TRBV10-1 to TRBJ2-2; 7 bases fit TRBD1. The germline V gene has CDR1 WNHNN and CDR2 SYGVQD (reference sequence). V lost 8 bases to trimming and J lost 1 base; unmatched junction nucleotides: 10. This CDR3 has 16 amino acids. CDR3 in amino acids: CASPPGQTLNTGELFF. The CDR3, as DNA: TGCGCCAGCCCCCCGGGACAGACCTTGAACACCGGGGAGCTGTTTTTT.

This clone was counted a few times. V and J are TRBV5-1 and TRBJ1-1, with D unclear. Germline CDR1 SGHRS, CDR2 YFSETQ. This CDR3 spans 14 amino acids. V dropped 3 bases and J dropped 1 base, with 10 bases sitting between them. CDR3 loop: CASSSSGQNTEAFF. For the CDR3, the DNA is TGCGCCAGCAGCTCCAGTGGGCAGAACACTGAAGCTTTCTTT.

The chain recombines TRBV29-1 with TRBJ2-1, with 11 bases matching TRBD2. Losses at the gene ends were 7 bases for V and 7 bases for J; bases not matched to a gene: 9. This CDR3 has 14 residues. The V gene's germline CDR1 is SQVTM and CDR2 ANQGSEA. CDR3 DNA sequence: TGCAGCGCCGGAACTAGCGGGGGTAGAAATGAGCAGTTCTTC. Its protein is CSAGTSGGRNEQFF.

DNA of the CDR3: TGTGCCAGCAGCCAAGAGAGGGAAGCTTTCTTT. Its protein is CASSQEREAFF. The V gene is TRBV3-1 (or the pseudogene TRBV3-2), the J gene TRBJ1-1, with D unresolved. CDR1 is LGHDT and CDR2 is YNNKEL in the germline V gene (reference sequence). V was clipped by 0 bases and J by 8 bases, with 4 bases between them. The CDR3 loop spans 11 amino acids.

Comment on this clone: Other DNA sequences in this sample translate to the same CDR3. V usage is TRBV5-1 and J usage is TRBJ2-5; 8 bases are a match to TRBD2. The CDR3 is 13 residues long. Germline values: CDR1 SGHRS, CDR2 YFSETQ. Losses at the gene ends were 4 bases for V and 4 bases for J; bases not matched to a gene: 3. The CDR3 DNA sequence: TGCGCCAGCAGCGGGCTAGCGGGAGAGACCCAGTACTTC. Amino acid sequence: CASSGLAGETQYF.

The chain combines TRBV7-8 with TRBJ2-3, with D tentatively TRBD2 (6 bases). The CDR3 has 14 amino acids. From germline, CDR1 is SGHVS and CDR2 FQNEAQ. V lost 5 bases and J lost 0, with 9 bases in between. The CDR3 sequence: CASSPGTSTDTQYF. CDR3 nucleotide sequence: TGTGCCAGCAGCCCAGGGACTAGCACAGATACGCAGTATTTT.

The genes are TRBV7-2 and TRBJ2-5; 7 bases fit TRBD1. From germline, CDR1 is SGHTA and CDR2 FQGNSA. Germline trimming cut 0 bases from V and 0 bases from J; bases unmatched to any gene: 10. CDR3 length: 18 residues. The chain's CDR3 is CASSLATQGGAHQETQYF. The DNA for the CDR3 is TGTGCCAGCAGCTTAGCGACTCAAGGGGGCGCTCACCAAGAGACCCAGTACTTC.

The chain links TRBV29-1 to TRBJ2-2; TRBD1 is a possible D gene (6 bases). V was trimmed by 7 bases and J by 6 bases, leaving 15 bases between them. The V gene's germline CDR1 is SQVTM and CDR2 ANQGSEA. This CDR3 has 13 amino acids. DNA for the CDR3: TGCAGCGCGGACAGAATCAACGCCGGGGAGCTGTTTTTT. Its protein is CSADRINAGELFF.

The chain carries TRBV7-2 and TRBJ1-3; no clear D gene. The CDR3 spans 13 residues. Trimming removed 5 bases at V and 5 bases at J, with 10 bases between. CDR1 SGHTA and CDR2 FQGNSA come from the germline V gene. The CDR3 region is CASSSGSRNTIYF. CDR3 DNA sequence: TGTGCCAGCAGCAGCGGGAGCAGAAACACCATATATTTT. The full variable domain, rest sourced from reference TRBV7-2 and TRBJ1-3, is GAGVSQSPSNKVTEKGKDVELRCDPISGHTALYWYRQSLGQGLEFLIYFQGNSAPDKSGLPSDRFSAERTGGSVSTLTIQRTQQEDSAVYLCASSSGSRNTIYFGEGSWLTVV.